This TCR beta chain stems from a study of tumor and adjacent non-tumor tissue in lung cancer. About the research overall: The patients, some ten men and five or six women, were about 30 to 85 with stage I to III disease. Findings of the study overall: Top 100 clones took a larger repertoire share in normal lung. Higher tumor TCR diversity was associated with shorter survival.

Three rounds of nested PCR, following a modified ARM-PCR protocol, produced the TCRbeta library. TCRdb processed the multiplex PCR reads anew with MiXCR; each CDR3 protein has one entry. There are roughly 49,000 distinct CDR3 sequences in the sample; 60% to 80% occur only once, and roughly 25% lies in the top ten. Concerning this clonotype: What it recognizes is unknown.

The V end lost 6 bases, the J end lost 4 bases, and 21 bases lay between the germline ends. The germline V gene encodes CDR1 DFQATT and CDR2 SNEGSKA (reference sequence). This CDR3 has 15 residues. RNA was extracted from bulk tissue without any cell sorting. Distant lung tissue was collected more than 3 cm away from the tumor edge. The sequenced material came from distant non-tumor lung tissue. The receptor's source is a woman between 55 and 75 years old with non-small cell lung cancer. This chain uses TRBV20-1 with TRBJ2-5, with D possibly matching TRBD2 (5 bases). The CDR3 DNA sequence: TGCAGTGCCCACCCCTCCGAGAGGGCGGGAGAGACCCAGTACTTC. This translates into CSAHPSERAGETQYF.